Following are 7 T cell receptor beta chains from one sample sequenced in a study of cytomegalovirus exposure and HLA in healthy donors. The PCR ran on 60 Vbeta and 13 Jbeta primers. Profiling relied on immunoSEQ multiplex PCR, and the TCRdb table lists in-frame clones only, not all of them. The sample consists of around 90,000 clones, over 55% of them appearing once. Sequencing was done on a sample of PBMCs. Receptors were obtained from a woman aged 45-65 years in good health and CMV-seropositive.

There are a few counts of this clone. The genes are TRBV7-5 and TRBJ1-4. TRBV7-5 is termed a pseudogene. The CDR3 runs to 16 residues. The chain's CDR3 is CVRSLAPVDTNEKLFF. CDR3 in DNA: TGTGTCAGAAGCTTAGCGCCGGTAGATACTAATGAAAAACTGTTTTTT.

The chain uses TRBV6-5 and TRBJ2-3; 16 bases align to TRBD2. J lost 7 bases, V lost 5 bases, and 3 bases had no gene match. The germline CDR1 and CDR2 sequences are MNHEY and SVGAGI. This CDR3 comprises 15 residues. The CDR3 loop is CASSPGLAGGHTQYF. The CDR3 DNA follows: TGTGCCAGCAGTCCGGGACTAGCGGGGGGGCATACGCAGTATTTT.

This clone was seen a single time. This chain connects TRBV30 to TRBJ2-5; D possibly corresponds to TRBD2 (5 bases). The CDR3 loop spans 13 amino acids. Germline V gives CDR1 GTSNPN, CDR2 SVGIG (reference sequence). V lost 2 bases and J lost 7, with 14 bases in between. The CDR3 coding sequence is TGTGCCTGGAGTCCCCCAGGCGCGGGGACCCAGTACTTC. Its protein product is CAWSPPGAGTQYF.

V is TRBV30 and J is TRBJ2-5; 9 nucleotides agree with TRBD2. V shed 5 bases, J shed 1 base, and the junction held 11 bases outside the gene matches. This CDR3 has 16 amino acids. CDR1 is GTSNPN, CDR2 SVGIG, per germline (reference sequence). CDR3 loop: CAWRSAGGRLQETQYF. CDR3 coding DNA: TGTGCCTGGCGGTCAGCGGGGGGCCGCCTCCAAGAGACCCAGTACTTC.

This chain uses TRBV29-1 with TRBJ1-2, with a possible D match to TRBD1 (6 bases). V was pared by 4 bases and J by 3 bases, with 9 bases between. The V gene's germline CDR1 is SQVTM and CDR2 ANQGSEA. CDR3 length: 12 residues. The CDR3 bases are TGCAGCGTTGCAGCAGGGGACTATGGCTACACCTTC. Amino acids: CSVAAGDYGYTF.

This clone is a singleton in its sample. The rearrangement joins TRBV7-2 to TRBJ2-1, with D maybe TRBD2 (6 bases). V shed 5 bases and J shed 4 bases, with 18 bases lying between them. The CDR3 runs to 16 residues. Germline V gene sequence: CDR1 SGHTA, CDR2 FQGNSA. The DNA for the CDR3 is TGTGCCAGCAGCCACCCATCTTGGACTACATACAATGAGCAGTTCTTC. Protein sequence: CASSHPSWTTYNEQFF. Full variable domain (outside the CDR3, taken from reference TRBV7-2 and TRBJ2-1): GAGVSQSPSNKVTEKGKDVELRCDPISGHTALYWYRQSLGQGLEFLIYFQGNSAPDKSGLPSDRFSAERTGGSVSTLTIQRTQQEDSAVYLCASSHPSWTTYNEQFFGPGTRLTVL.

The chain uses TRBV5-5 and TRBJ2-1, with D possibly TRBD2 on 6 matching bases. Trimming left V 0 bases short and J 5 bases short, with 12 bases between. The CDR3 consists of 15 residues. Germline CDR1 reads SGHKS; CDR2 reads YYEKEE (reference sequence). CDR3 residues: CASSLGDFINNEQFF. CDR3 DNA: TGTGCCAGCAGCTTGGGGGACTTTATTAACAATGAGCAGTTCTTC.